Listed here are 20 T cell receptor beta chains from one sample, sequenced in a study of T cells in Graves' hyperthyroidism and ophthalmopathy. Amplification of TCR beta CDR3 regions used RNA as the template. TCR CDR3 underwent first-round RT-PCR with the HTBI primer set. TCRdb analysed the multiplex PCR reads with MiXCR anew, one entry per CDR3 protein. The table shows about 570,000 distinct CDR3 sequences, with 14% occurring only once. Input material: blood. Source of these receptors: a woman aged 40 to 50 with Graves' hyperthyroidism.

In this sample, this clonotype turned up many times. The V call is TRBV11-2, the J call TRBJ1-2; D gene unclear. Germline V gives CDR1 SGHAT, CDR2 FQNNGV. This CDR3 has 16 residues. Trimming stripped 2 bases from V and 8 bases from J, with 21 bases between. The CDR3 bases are TGTGCCAGCAGCTTACCCGGGTCATCCGGTCGGGAGGGCTACACCTTC. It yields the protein CASSLPGSSGREGYTF. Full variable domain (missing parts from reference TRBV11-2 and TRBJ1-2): EAGVAQSPRYKIIEKRQSVAFWCNPISGHATLYWYQQILGQGPKLLIQFQNNGVVDDSQLPKDRFSAERLKGVDSTLKIQPAKLEDSAVYLCASSLPGSSGREGYTFGSGTRLTVV.

CDR3 in amino acids: CASKKRELAGSNTGELFF. CDR3 nucleotides: TGTGCCAGCAAAAAAAGGGAACTAGCGGGATCAAACACCGGGGAGCTGTTTTTT. The chain uses TRBV2 and TRBJ2-2, with 10 bases identical to TRBD2. This CDR3 is built from 18 residues. Germline V CDR1 and CDR2: SNHLY, FYNNEI. The V gene end was trimmed by 7 bases and the J gene end by 2 bases; junction bases not matched to a gene: 13.

The CDR3 spells CASSLDYGNTEAFF. CDR3 nucleotide sequence: TGTGCCAGCAGCTTAGATTATGGGAACACTGAAGCTTTCTTT. The V gene is TRBV7-2, the J gene TRBJ1-1; D call uncertain. Per the germline V gene, CDR1 is SGHTA and CDR2 is FQGNSA. The CDR3 extends over 14 amino acids. The ends were cut back, 1 base at V and 1 base at J, with 7 bases in the middle.

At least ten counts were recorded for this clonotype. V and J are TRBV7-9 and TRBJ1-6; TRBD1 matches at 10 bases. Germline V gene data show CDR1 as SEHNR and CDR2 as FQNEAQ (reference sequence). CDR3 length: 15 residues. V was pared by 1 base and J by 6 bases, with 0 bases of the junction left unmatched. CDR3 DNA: TGTGCCAGCAGCTTAGGGGACAGGGGTAATTCACCCCTCCACTTT. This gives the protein CASSLGDRGNSPLHF.

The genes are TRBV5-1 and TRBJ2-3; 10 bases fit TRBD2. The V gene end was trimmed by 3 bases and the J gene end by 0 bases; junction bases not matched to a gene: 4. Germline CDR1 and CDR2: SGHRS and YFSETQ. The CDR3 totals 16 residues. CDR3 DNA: TGCGCCAGCAGCTCTCTAGCGGGGGTTAGCACAGATACGCAGTATTTT. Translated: CASSSLAGVSTDTQYF.

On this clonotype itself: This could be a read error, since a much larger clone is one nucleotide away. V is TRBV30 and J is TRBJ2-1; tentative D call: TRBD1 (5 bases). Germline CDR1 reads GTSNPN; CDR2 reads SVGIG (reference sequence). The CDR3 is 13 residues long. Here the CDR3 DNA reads TGTGCCCGGAGTTCAGGGTGGCGCAATGAGCAGTTCTTC. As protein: CARSSGWRNEQFF.

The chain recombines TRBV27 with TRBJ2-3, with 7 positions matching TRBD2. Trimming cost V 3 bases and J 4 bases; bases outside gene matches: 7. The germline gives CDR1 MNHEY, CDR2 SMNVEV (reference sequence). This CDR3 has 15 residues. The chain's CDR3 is CASSLGGSHPDTQYF. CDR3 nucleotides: TGTGCCAGCAGTTTGGGAGGGAGTCACCCAGATACGCAGTATTTT.

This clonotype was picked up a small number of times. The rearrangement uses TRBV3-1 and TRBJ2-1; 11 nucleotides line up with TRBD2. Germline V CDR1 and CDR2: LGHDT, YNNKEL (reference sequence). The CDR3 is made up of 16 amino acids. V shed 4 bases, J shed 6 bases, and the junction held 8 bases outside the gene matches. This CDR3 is CASSPSSSGRLNEQFF. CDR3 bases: TGTGCCAGCAGCCCAAGTTCTAGCGGGAGGCTCAATGAGCAGTTCTTC.

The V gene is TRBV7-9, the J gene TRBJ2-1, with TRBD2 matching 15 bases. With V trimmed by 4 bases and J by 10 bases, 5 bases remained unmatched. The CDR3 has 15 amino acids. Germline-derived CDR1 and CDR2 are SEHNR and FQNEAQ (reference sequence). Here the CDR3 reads CASSYGLAGGIEQFF. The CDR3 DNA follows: TGTGCCAGCAGCTACGGACTAGCGGGAGGGATCGAGCAGTTCTTC.

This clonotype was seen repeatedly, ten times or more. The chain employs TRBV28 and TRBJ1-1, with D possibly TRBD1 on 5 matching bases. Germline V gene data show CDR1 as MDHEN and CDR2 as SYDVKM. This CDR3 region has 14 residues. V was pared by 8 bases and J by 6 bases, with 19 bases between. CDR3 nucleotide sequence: TGTGCCAGCCTGGGCATTAGGGGATCGTCTGAAGCTTTCTTT. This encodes CASLGIRGSSEAFF. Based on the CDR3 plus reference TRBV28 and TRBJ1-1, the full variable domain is DVKVTQSSRYLVKRTGEKVFLECVQDMDHENMFWYRQDPGLGLRLIYFSYDVKMKEKGDIPEGYSVSREKKERFSLILESASTNQTSMYLCASLGIRGSSEAFFGQGTRLTVV.

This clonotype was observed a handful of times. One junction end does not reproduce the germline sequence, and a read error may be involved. DNA for the CDR3: TGCAGTGCTAGAGATCAGTCTAGCGGGAGGTACGGGCAGTACTTC. Its translation: CSARDQSSGRYGQYF. V gene TRBV20-1 combines with J gene TRBJ2-7; 11 bases fit TRBD2. The CDR3 is 15 residues long. Germline V gene data show CDR1 as DFQATT and CDR2 as SNEGSKA (reference sequence).

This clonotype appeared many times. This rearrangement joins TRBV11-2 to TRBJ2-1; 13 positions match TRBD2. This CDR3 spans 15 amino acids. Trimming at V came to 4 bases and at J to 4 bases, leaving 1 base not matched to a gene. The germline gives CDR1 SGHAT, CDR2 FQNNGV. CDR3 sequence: CASSWTSGSYNEQFF. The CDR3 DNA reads TGTGCCAGCAGCTGGACTAGCGGGAGTTACAATGAGCAGTTCTTC.

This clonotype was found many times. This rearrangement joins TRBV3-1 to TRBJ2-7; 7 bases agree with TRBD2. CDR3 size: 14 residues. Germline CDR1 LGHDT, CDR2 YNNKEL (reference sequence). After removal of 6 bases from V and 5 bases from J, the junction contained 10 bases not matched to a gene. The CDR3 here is CASSLAGVFHEQYF. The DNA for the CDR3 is TGTGCCAGCAGTTTGGCGGGAGTGTTCCACGAGCAGTACTTC.

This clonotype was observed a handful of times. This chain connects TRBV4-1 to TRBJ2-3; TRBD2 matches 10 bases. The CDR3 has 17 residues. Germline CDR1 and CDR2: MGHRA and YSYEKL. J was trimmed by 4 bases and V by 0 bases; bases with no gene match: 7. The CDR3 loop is CASSQDLSSGSPDTQYF. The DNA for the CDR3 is TGCGCCAGCAGCCAAGATCTGTCTAGCGGGAGTCCAGATACGCAGTATTTT.

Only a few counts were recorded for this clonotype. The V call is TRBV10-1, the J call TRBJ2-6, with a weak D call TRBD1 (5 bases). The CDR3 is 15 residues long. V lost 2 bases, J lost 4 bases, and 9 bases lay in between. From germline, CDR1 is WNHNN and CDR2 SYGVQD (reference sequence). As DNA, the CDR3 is TGCGCCAGCAGTGAGGCAGGGTCCGGGGCCAACGTCCTGACTTTC. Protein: CASSEAGSGANVLTF.

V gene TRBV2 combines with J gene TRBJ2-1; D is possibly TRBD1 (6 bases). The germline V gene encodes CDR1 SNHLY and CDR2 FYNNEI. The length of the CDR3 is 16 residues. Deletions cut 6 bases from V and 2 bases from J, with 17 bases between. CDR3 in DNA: TGTGCCAGCAGGCTGTCACCTCAGGGGACCTACAATGAGCAGTTCTTC. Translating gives CASRLSPQGTYNEQFF.

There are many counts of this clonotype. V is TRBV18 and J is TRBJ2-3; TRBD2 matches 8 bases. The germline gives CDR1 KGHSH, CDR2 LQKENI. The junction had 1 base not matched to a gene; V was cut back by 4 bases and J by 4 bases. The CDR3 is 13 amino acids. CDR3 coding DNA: TGTGCCAGCTCACAGCGGGAGCCAGATACGCAGTATTTT. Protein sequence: CASSQREPDTQYF.

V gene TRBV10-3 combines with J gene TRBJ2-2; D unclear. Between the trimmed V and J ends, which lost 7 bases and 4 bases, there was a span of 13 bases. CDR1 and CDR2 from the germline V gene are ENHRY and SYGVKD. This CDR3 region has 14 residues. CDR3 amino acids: CAIKGQNFTGELFF. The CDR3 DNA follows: TGTGCCATCAAGGGCCAGAACTTCACCGGGGAGCTGTTTTTT.

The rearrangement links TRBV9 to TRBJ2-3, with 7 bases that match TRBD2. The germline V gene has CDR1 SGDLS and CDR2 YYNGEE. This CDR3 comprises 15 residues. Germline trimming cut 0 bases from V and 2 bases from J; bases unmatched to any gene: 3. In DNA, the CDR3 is TGTGCCAGCAGCGTAGGCGGGAGTACCACAGATACGCAGTATTTT. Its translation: CASSVGGSTTDTQYF.

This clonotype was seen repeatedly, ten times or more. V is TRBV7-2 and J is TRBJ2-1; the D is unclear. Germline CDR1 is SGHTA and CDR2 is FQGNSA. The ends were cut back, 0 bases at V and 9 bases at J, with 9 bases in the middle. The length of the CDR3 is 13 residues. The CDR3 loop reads CASSLAGPSEQFF. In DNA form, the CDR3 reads TGTGCCAGCAGCTTAGCCGGCCCCAGTGAGCAGTTCTTC.